Presented here are 31 T cell receptor beta chains from one specimen sequenced in a study of shared clonotypes between healthy human individuals. Clones were read by immunoSEQ multiplex PCR, and TCRdb kept only the in-frame ones, dropping some. Here the sample spans roughly 96,000 clones, about half being singletons. Sequencing used PBMCs. The receptors were gathered from a woman between 40 and 55 years old in good health. Some clones in this sample may be carry-over from other donors' samples.

This clone was found a few times. V usage is TRBV29-1 and J usage is TRBJ1-5, with 8 nucleotides matching TRBD1. Per germline, CDR1 SQVTM and CDR2 ANQGSEA. After removal of 4 bases from V and 9 bases from J, the junction contained 20 bases not matched to a gene. The CDR3 contains 17 residues. This chain's CDR3 is CSVVQIGRTGFIPPQHF. CDR3 bases: TGCAGCGTTGTTCAGATCGGACGGACAGGGTTTATTCCGCCCCAGCATTTT.

This chain uses TRBV7-6 with TRBJ2-7; TRBD1 matches 8 bases. The ends lost 2 bases at V and 5 bases at J; junction bases unmatched: 17. The CDR3 length is 18 residues. CDR1 and CDR2 from the germline V gene are SGHVS and FNYEAQ. CDR3 sequence: CASSLTSTRTGRINEQYF. In nucleotides, the CDR3 is TGTGCCAGCAGCTTAACCTCGACAAGGACAGGGAGAATAAACGAGCAGTACTTC.

This clone was seen a few times. The CDR3 DNA is TGTGCCAGCAGTTTCGGGACAGGAACCTACGAGCAGTACTTC. Translation gives CASSFGTGTYEQYF. V and J are TRBV7-2 and TRBJ2-5; 8 bases are shared with TRBD1. The end of the DNA aligns better with TRBJ2-7, so the J call may be wrong. The CDR3 loop spans 14 amino acids. The germline gives CDR1 SGHTA, CDR2 FQGNSA.

The V gene is TRBV6-6, the J gene TRBJ2-6; no firm D call. The CDR3 length is 14 residues. The germline V gene has CDR1 MNHNY and CDR2 SVGAGI (reference sequence). V was cut by 2 bases and J by 0 bases, with 2 bases left in between. The CDR3 is CASSYDSGANVLTF. The DNA of the CDR3 is TGTGCCAGCAGTTACGACTCTGGGGCCAACGTCCTGACTTTC.

This clone was detected ten times or more. The chain has TRBV18 and TRBJ1-2; 7 bases fit TRBD1. The CDR3 has 13 residues. The V and J ends lost 6 bases and 4 bases, in that order; junction bases with no gene match: 5. CDR1 and CDR2 from the germline V gene are KGHSH and LQKENI. The CDR3 nucleotides are TGTGCCAGCTCCCAAGGACAGGCCTATGGCTACACCTTC. Its translation is CASSQGQAYGYTF.

With respect to this clone: The junction departs from the called germline gene at one end, perhaps through a read error. The CDR3 coding sequence is TGCAGTGGGTTGTGGACTGAAGCCTTCTTT. This sequence encodes CSGLWTEAFF. This chain links TRBV20-1 with TRBJ1-1, with unresolved D. Per the germline V gene, CDR1 is DFQATT and CDR2 is SNEGSKA (reference sequence). The CDR3 runs to 10 residues.

At least ten counts were recorded for this clone. The chain combines TRBV4-1 with TRBJ2-1, with 8 bases that match TRBD2. The CDR3 covers 13 residues. Looked up from germline, CDR1 is MGHRA and CDR2 is YSYEKL. The V gene end was trimmed by 4 bases and the J gene end by 15 bases; junction bases not matched to a gene: 11. Here the CDR3 reads CASSLGLGGRRFF. Written as DNA, the CDR3 is TGCGCCAGCAGCCTTGGCCTGGGCGGGAGGCGGTTCTTC.

With respect to this clone: This likely reflects a read error, since a far larger clone is one base away. The chain recombines TRBV7-3 with TRBJ2-2, with 10 nucleotides matching TRBD1. The CDR3 contains 15 residues. Germline lookup yields CDR1 SGHTA and CDR2 FQGTGA. CDR3 in DNA: TGTGCCAGCAGGTTGGGGACAGGGGCCACCAGGGAGCTGTTTTTT. Residues: CASRLGTGATRELFF. The variable domain in full, completed from reference TRBV7-3 and TRBJ2-2, reads GAGVSQTPSNKVTEKGKYVELRCDPISGHTALYWYRQSLGQGPEFLIYFQGTGAADDSGLPNDRFFAVRPEGSVSTLKIQRTERGDSAVYLCASRLGTGATRELFFGEGSRLTVL.

The V call is TRBV11-2, the J call TRBJ2-7; D is tentatively TRBD1 or TRBD2 (5 bases each). The V end was cut by 1 base, the J end by 3 bases, with 13 bases between. Looked up from germline, CDR1 is SGHAT and CDR2 is FQNNGV. This CDR3 is built from 15 residues. The DNA of the CDR3 is TGTGCCAGCAGCTTAGGCTGGGACGGAAACTACGAGCAGTACTTC. This codes for CASSLGWDGNYEQYF.

Regarding this clone: Other DNA sequences in the same sample also yield this CDR3. The chain uses TRBV7-9 and TRBJ2-7; a weak D match, TRBD2 (6 bases). V was clipped by 2 bases and J by 4 bases, with 6 bases between them. Germline loops: CDR1 SEHNR, CDR2 FQNEAQ (reference sequence). The CDR3 is 12 amino acids. The CDR3: CASSLSGYEQYF. As DNA, the CDR3 is TGTGCCAGCAGCTTAAGCGGGTACGAGCAGTACTTC.

This clone was counted only a few times. The CDR3 here is CASSLGRSPQFQYF. The CDR3 nucleotides read TGTGCCAGCAGCTTAGGCCGATCCCCACAGTTTCAGTACTTC. This chain uses TRBV7-8 with TRBJ2-4; no clear D gene. Trimming took 1 base from V and 11 from J, leaving 15 bases between them. The CDR3 covers 14 residues. Germline V lookup: CDR1 SGHVS, CDR2 FQNEAQ.

The chain couples TRBV6-5 to TRBJ1-5, with D uncertain. The CDR3 consists of 13 residues. In germline, CDR1 is MNHEY, CDR2 SVGAGI. V was cut by 7 bases and J by 5 bases, with 12 bases left in between. CDR3 nucleotide sequence: TGTGCCAGCAAGGCGTCGAATGATCAGCCCCAGCATTTT. As protein: CASKASNDQPQHF.

V gene TRBV29-1 combines with J gene TRBJ1-1; TRBD1 might be the D (6 bases). The CDR3 has 13 amino acids. CDR1 is SQVTM and CDR2 is ANQGSEA in the germline V gene. Trimming pared 6 bases from V and 2 bases from J, leaving 13 bases between. Written as DNA, the CDR3 is TGCAGCGTCGCTCAGGGGACTAACACTGAAGCTTTCTTT. It yields the protein CSVAQGTNTEAFF.

V and J are TRBV28 and TRBJ1-5; D is perhaps TRBD1 (5 bases). The germline V and J ends were trimmed by 3 bases and 5 bases, with 14 bases remaining between them. The CDR3 spans 15 residues. Germline V gene data show CDR1 as MDHEN and CDR2 as SYDVKM. CDR3 DNA sequence: TGTGCCAGCAGTTTTTGGCAGGGCTCCTATCAGCCCCAGCATTTT. The encoded protein is CASSFWQGSYQPQHF. Based on the CDR3 plus reference TRBV28 and TRBJ1-5, the full variable domain is DVKVTQSSRYLVKRTGEKVFLECVQDMDHENMFWYRQDPGLGLRLIYFSYDVKMKEKGDIPEGYSVSREKKERFSLILESASTNQTSMYLCASSFWQGSYQPQHFGDGTRLSIL.

This clone has at least ten counts. Additional DNA sequences in this sample encode the identical CDR3. The chain recombines TRBV6-4 with TRBJ2-3; perhaps TRBD1 as D (6 bases). The CDR3 contains 14 residues. V was cut by 2 bases and J by 1 base, with 7 bases left in between. Looked up from germline, CDR1 is MRHNA and CDR2 is SNTAGT. The CDR3 sequence is CASSDKGGTDTQYF. As DNA, the CDR3 is TGTGCCAGCAGTGACAAGGGGGGCACAGATACGCAGTATTTT.

The chain has TRBV18 and TRBJ2-7, with D possibly matching TRBD2 (6 bases). V lost 3 bases to trimming and J lost 0 bases, with 12 bases between them. The germline V gene encodes CDR1 KGHSH and CDR2 LQKENI. CDR3 size: 15 residues. CDR3: CASSPIRDFSYEQYF. The CDR3 coding sequence is TGTGCCAGCTCACCTATCCGGGACTTCTCCTACGAGCAGTACTTC. Based on the CDR3 plus reference TRBV18 and TRBJ2-7, the full variable domain is NAGVMQNPRHLVRRRGQEARLRCSPMKGHSHVYWYRQLPEEGLKFMVYLQKENIIDESGMPKERFSAEFPKEGPSILRIQQVVRGDSAAYFCASSPIRDFSYEQYFGPGTRLTVT.

This clone was observed many times. The J gene is TRBJ2-1, the V gene TRBV29-1, with D unclear. Trimming removed 7 bases from V and 2 bases from J, with 3 bases in between. The CDR3 runs to 10 residues. Per the germline V gene, CDR1 is SQVTM and CDR2 is ANQGSEA. The CDR3 DNA is TGCAGCGCTGCCTACAATGAGCAGTTCTTC. It specifies CSAAYNEQFF.

As for this clone: A much larger clonotype is one base distant, so this may be a read error. V usage is TRBV29-1 and J usage is TRBJ1-1; 7 bases align to TRBD1. The junction had 5 bases not matched to a gene; V was cut back by 4 bases and J by 0 bases. Germline V gene data show CDR1 as SQVTM and CDR2 as ANQGSEA. This CDR3 is built from 14 residues. CDR3 nucleotides: TGCAGCGTTGGTAGGGGGCCTATGAACACTGAAGCTTTCTTT. Translated: CSVGRGPMNTEAFF.

The chain recombines TRBV10-3 with TRBJ1-4; 7 positions match TRBD1. The CDR3 is 17 amino acids. CDR1 is ENHRY and CDR2 is SYGVKD in the germline V gene. The V and J ends lost 3 bases and 1 base, in that order; junction bases with no gene match: 8. The CDR3 sequence: CAISDRTGFGTNEKLFF. The DNA for the CDR3 is TGTGCCATCAGTGACCGGACAGGATTCGGAACTAATGAAAAACTGTTTTTT.

The chain has TRBV6-9 and TRBJ2-1, with D perhaps assigned TRBD1 or TRBD2 (5 bases each). Per the germline V gene, CDR1 is MNHGY and CDR2 is SVAAGI. The V end was cut by 4 bases, the J end by 7 bases, with 5 bases between. This CDR3 has 11 residues. CDR3 residues: CASSWGNEQFF. CDR3 nucleotides: TGTGCCAGCAGTTGGGGGAATGAGCAGTTCTTC.

This clone came up a few times. The V and J genes are TRBV18 and TRBJ2-7; D remains unclear. This CDR3 is built from 15 residues. Trimming removed 4 bases at V and 7 bases at J, with 20 bases between. Looked up from germline, CDR1 is KGHSH and CDR2 is LQKENI. The CDR3 DNA reads TGTGCCAGCTCACAGAACTCCTTTACCCCGAGGGAGCAGTACTTC. It translates to CASSQNSFTPREQYF. Supplemented by reference TRBV18 and TRBJ2-7, the full variable domain reads NAGVMQNPRHLVRRRGQEARLRCSPMKGHSHVYWYRQLPEEGLKFMVYLQKENIIDESGMPKERFSAEFPKEGPSILRIQQVVRGDSAAYFCASSQNSFTPREQYFGPGTRLTVT.

The chain links TRBV4-3 to TRBJ2-3; tentatively, D is TRBD1 (5 bases). Germline V lookup: CDR1 LGHNA, CDR2 YSLEER. The CDR3 is 17 amino acids. The V end was cut by 1 base, the J end by 0 bases, with 14 bases between. The CDR3 DNA reads as TGCGCCAGCAGCCAAGGCCCTCAGGGCAGAAGCACAGATACGCAGTATTTT. Translated: CASSQGPQGRSTDTQYF.

The rearrangement joins TRBV30 to TRBJ1-1; D gene ambiguous. This CDR3 region has 13 residues. V was shortened by 4 bases and J by 1 base, with 10 bases between the two germline ends. Germline CDR1 and CDR2: GTSNPN and SVGIG (reference sequence). This CDR3 is CAWKVQRNTEAFF. The CDR3 coding sequence is TGTGCCTGGAAGGTCCAACGGAACACTGAAGCTTTCTTT. Full variable domain (remainder filled in from reference TRBV30 and TRBJ1-1): SQTIHQWPATLVQPVGSPLSLECTVEGTSNPNLYWYRQAAGRGLQLLFYSVGIGQISSEVPQNLSASRPQDRQFILSSKKLLLSDSGFYLCAWKVQRNTEAFFGQGTRLTVV.

Of note for this clone: This is likely an artifact of a read error, given a far larger clone one base away. This CDR3 fails to terminate in the conserved phenylalanine or tryptophan, so it likely reflects a read error. This chain joins TRBV30 and TRBJ1-2; the D gene is possibly TRBD1 (5 bases). V gave up 1 base and J gave up 2 bases, with 5 bases separating them. CDR1 is GTSNPN, CDR2 SVGIG, per germline (reference sequence). CDR3 size: 12 residues. The CDR3, as DNA: TGTGCCTGGAGTGGGGGGAACTATGGCTACACCCTC. Its translation is CAWSGGNYGYTL.

This clone was counted ten times or more. V gene TRBV30 combines with J gene TRBJ1-2; D unclear. Germline CDR1 and CDR2: GTSNPN and SVGIG (reference sequence). V was trimmed by 0 bases and J by 6 bases, leaving 8 bases between them. CDR3 size: 12 residues. CDR3 bases: TGTGCCTGGAGTGTACGGGCGGATGGCTACACCTTC. It encodes CAWSVRADGYTF.

This clone was found a few times. V usage is TRBV7-3 and J usage is TRBJ1-1; 7 bases are a match to TRBD1. CDR1 and CDR2 from the germline V gene are SGHTA and FQGTGA. With V trimmed by 5 bases and J by 3 bases, 3 bases remained unmatched. The CDR3 spans 13 residues. The DNA of the CDR3 is TGTGCCAGCAGCCTCACAGGGGACACTGAAGCTTTCTTT. Translating gives CASSLTGDTEAFF.

At least ten counts were recorded for this clone. The V gene is TRBV2, the J gene TRBJ1-4; D remains ambiguous. Germline CDR1 SNHLY, CDR2 FYNNEI. The CDR3 sequence is 14 residues long. Trimming shortened V by 6 bases and J by 8 bases, and 16 bases separated the two germline ends. CDR3 loop: CASRTTQWSEKLFF. The CDR3 DNA sequence: TGTGCCAGCAGGACGACACAATGGTCCGAAAAACTGTTTTTT.

V usage is TRBV27 and J usage is TRBJ2-4; TRBD1 aligns across 7 bases. V was pared by 5 bases and J by 3 bases, with 13 bases of the junction left unmatched. Germline CDR1 MNHEY, CDR2 SMNVEV (reference sequence). The CDR3 extends over 17 amino acids. The CDR3 DNA follows: TGTGCCAGCAGTCCCCTCCTACAGGGGTTGGACAAAAACATTCAGTACTTC. This encodes CASSPLLQGLDKNIQYF.

The chain is built from TRBV9 and TRBJ2-7; TRBD1 agrees at 9 bases. Looked up from germline, CDR1 is SGDLS and CDR2 is YYNGEE. This CDR3 comprises 13 residues. The trim removed 4 bases at V and 6 bases at J, leaving 5 bases unmatched. The CDR3 reads CASSSGTGSEQYF. The CDR3 region has the DNA TGTGCCAGCAGCTCCGGGACAGGGAGCGAGCAGTACTTC.

In DNA form, the CDR3 reads TGTGCCAGCAGCGTGGACAGTTCCTACGAGCAGTACTTC. Translated, it gives CASSVDSSYEQYF. The chain couples TRBV7-6 to TRBJ2-7; TRBD1 might be the D (6 bases). V lost 5 bases, J lost 1 base, and 9 bases lay in between. The CDR3 sequence is 13 residues long. Germline CDR1 is SGHVS and CDR2 is FNYEAQ.

This clone was counted between two and nine times. The gene calls are TRBV21-1 and TRBJ2-7; the D call in the table, TRBD1, was not verified against the DNA. TRBV21-1 is listed as a pseudogene. The CDR3 spans 15 residues. The CDR3 region is CASSILRGPHYEQYF. The CDR3 DNA reads as TGTGCCAGCAGCATACTCCGTGGGCCCCATTACGAGCAGTACTTC.